A selection of T cell receptor beta chains follows, all from one sample in a study of blood T cell repertoires in COVID-19. Some clones are missing from TCRdb's copy, which holds only in-frame ones; the method was immunoSEQ multiplex PCR. The top ten hold roughly 2.5% of the sample, which has 200,000 to 250,000 clones, 88% seen once. The source material was peripheral blood. These TCRs come from an older woman with acute or convalescent COVID-19. The CDR3 runs from the conserved cysteine through the conserved F or W. Fields, in order: clone size, J gene, D gene, V gene, CDR3 DNA, CDR3 protein. A D gene is named only where the DNA matches it firmly. Clone size appears in some rows only: once, few, many, or a class for an expanded clone.

- | TRBJ1-1 | - | TRBV3-1/TRBV3-2 | TGTGCCAGCAGCCAACAGCTTGCCAGGGGCACTGAAGCTTTCTTT | CASSQQLARGTEAFF
- | TRBJ2-5 | - | TRBV9 | TGTGCCAGCTCCCCTGGGGGGGCGACCCAGTACTTC | CASSPGGATQYF
- | TRBJ1-3 | - | TRBV6-7 | TGTGCCAGCAGTTACTGTGGAGGGGCTGGAAACACCATATATTTT | CASSYCGGAGNTIYF
once | TRBJ1-2 | - | TRBV6-5 | TGTGCCAGCAGTTACTCGTATCGTAACTATGGCTACACCTTC | CASSYSYRNYGYTF
- | TRBJ1-5 | - | TRBV6-5 | TGTGCCAGCAGAAGGGGCGAGTCTAGCAATCAGCCCCAGCATTTT | CASRRGESSNQPQHF
- | TRBJ2-7 | TRBD1 | TRBV7-9 | TGTGCCAGTAAAGGGGGCAAGGAGTCCTACGAGCAGTACTTC | CASKGGKESYEQYF
- | TRBJ1-1 | - | TRBV19 | TGTGCCAGTAGTCTTAGACCCGGACTGGGCACTGAAGCTTTCTTT | CASSLRPGLGTEAFF
- | TRBJ2-5 | - | TRBV7-9 | TGTGCCAGCAGGCGAGGCCCCCAAGAGACCCAGTACTTC | CASRRGPQETQYF
- | TRBJ1-1 | - | TRBV5-5 | TGTGCCAGCAGCTTGGCAGAGGCTGTCCGAGGAGCTTTCTTT | CASSLAEAVRGAFF
once | TRBJ2-5 | TRBD2 | TRBV5-1 | TGCGCCAGCAGGCTAGCGGGGGGAAAAGAGACCCAGTACTTC | CASRLAGGKETQYF
- | TRBJ2-7 | TRBD1 | TRBV7-9 | TGTGCCAGCAGCTCAACCTTAGGGACAGGGGGTACCTACGAGCAGTACTTC | CASSSTLGTGGTYEQYF
- | TRBJ1-2 | TRBD1 | TRBV6-5 | TGTGCCAGCAGAGACAGGGGCGTTAACTATGGCTACACCTTC | CASRDRGVNYGYTF
- | TRBJ1-2 | TRBD1 | TRBV19 | TGTGCCAGTAGTGTGGGACAGGGTCTACCTGAGTGGGGCTACACCTTC | CASSVGQGLPEWGYTF
- | TRBJ1-5 | TRBD1 | TRBV28 | TGTGCCAGCAACCAAGGGACAGGGTTTCAGCCCCAGCATTTT | CASNQGTGFQPQHF
- | TRBJ2-1 | TRBD2 | TRBV7-2 | TGTGCCAGCAGCCCACGGGGTAGCGGGTTCTACAATGAGCAGTTCTTC | CASSPRGSGFYNEQFF
- | TRBJ2-3 | TRBD2 | TRBV7-6 | TGTGCCACCGGGGGCGGGGGGGCCATTGATACGCAGTATTTT | CATGGGGAIDTQYF
- | TRBJ2-1 | - | TRBV21-1 | TGTGCCAGCAGCACTCGACAGGGACGGAGGTCCAATGAGCAGTTCTTC | CASSTRQGRRSNEQFF
once | TRBJ2-1 | TRBD2 | TRBV2 | TGTGCCAGCAGTGAGGCAGGGACTACCTACAATGAGCAGTTCTTC | CASSEAGTTYNEQFF
- | TRBJ1-1 | - | TRBV18 | TGTGCCAGCTCCACCGGCGGGGCGTCTGAAGCTTTCTTT | CASSTGGASEAFF
- | TRBJ2-5 | - | TRBV5-1 | TGCGCCAGCAGCTTGAGAGGAGAGACCCAGTACTTC | CASSLRGETQYF
- | TRBJ1-1 | - | TRBV30 | TGTGCCTGGAAAGTAAGTAACGGGAACACTGAAGCTTTCTTT | CAWKVSNGNTEAFF
- | TRBJ2-3 | - | TRBV11-2 | TGTGCCAGCAGCTTTAGCGGTAAGAGCACAGATACGCAGTATTTT | CASSFSGKSTDTQYF
- | TRBJ2-5 | TRBD2 | TRBV24-1 | TGTGCCACCAGTGATCCACCCGGTCGGCGGGGGGGGGCAGAGACCCAGTACTTC | CATSDPPGRRGGAETQYF
- | TRBJ1-6 | - | TRBV2 | TGTGCCACCGGTCCCGACAGCTCCTCACCCCTCCACTTT | CATGPDSSSPLHF
- | TRBJ1-2 | - | TRBV19 | TGTGCCAGTAGTAGGGACGTCGGGGGACTTGGCTACACCTTC | CASSRDVGGLGYTF
- | TRBJ1-5 | - | TRBV28 | TGTGCCAGCAGGCGCCCGGGGGGGGAGAATCAGCCCCAGCATTTT | CASRRPGGENQPQHF
- | TRBJ2-2 | TRBD1 | TRBV6-5 | TGTGCCAGCAGTTCCGGACAGGGGTTCGGGGAGCTGTTTTTT | CASSSGQGFGELFF
- | TRBJ1-1 | - | TRBV4-2 | TGTGCCAGCAGCCAAGATCGAGGAGGGGCTTTCTTT | CASSQDRGGAFF
- | TRBJ2-7 | - | TRBV27 | TGTGCCAGCAGTTTATCTGGCAGTCTCTACGAGCAGTACTTC | CASSLSGSLYEQYF
- | TRBJ1-1 | TRBD1 | TRBV5-1 | TGCGCCAGCAGCCGTGAGGGGGCGTTGGCTGAAGCTTTCTTT | CASSREGALAEAFF
- | TRBJ2-2 | - | TRBV11-2 | TGTGCCAGCAGCTCCGGGGCCGGGGAGCTGTTTTTT | CASSSGAGELFF
few | TRBJ2-7 | TRBD2 | TRBV5-4 | TGTGCCAGCAGCCGCGGGACTAGCGACGAGCAGTACTTC | CASSRGTSDEQYF
- | TRBJ1-3 | - | TRBV3-1/TRBV3-2 | TGTGCCAGCAGCCAAGGAGGGGGACAAAAAAACACCATATATTTT | CASSQGGGQKNTIYF
- | TRBJ1-2 | - | TRBV29-1 | TGCAGCGTTTTTATCGGTGGCTACACCTTC | CSVFIGGYTF
- | TRBJ1-1 | - | TRBV5-1 | TGCGCCAGCAGCTTGTCGGGGGATATCAGCACTGAAGCTTTCTTT | CASSLSGDISTEAFF
- | TRBJ2-5 | - | TRBV9 | TGTGCCAGCAGCTTCGGGAGATCAGAGACCCAGTACTTC | CASSFGRSETQYF
- | TRBJ1-2 | - | TRBV18 | TGTGCCAGCTCACCACGGGCGGCAGGGGAAAGTCTAAGGGGCTACACCTTC | CASSPRAAGESLRGYTF
- | TRBJ1-1 | - | TRBV10-3 | TGTGCCATCAGCGATACAGGGACCGAAGCTTTCTTT | CAISDTGTEAFF
few | TRBJ2-7 | TRBD1 | TRBV27 | TGTGCCAGCAGTTTACGACAGGGGGTGGGCTACGAGCAGTACTTC | CASSLRQGVGYEQYF
- | TRBJ2-7 | TRBD1 | TRBV18 | TGTGCCAGCTCCCCCACAGGGCCGGGACAGGGCAACGAGCAGTACTTC | CASSPTGPGQGNEQYF
- | TRBJ2-1 | - | TRBV19 | TGTGCCAGTAGTATAGGTGGTAGCGGCGGTACCTCACGCTCCTACAATGAGCAGTTCTTC | CASSIGGSGGTSRSYNEQFF
- | TRBJ2-4 | TRBD2 | TRBV10-3 | TGTGCCATCGCCGGGACTAGCGGACTTCTAGCCAAAAACATTCAGTACTTC | CAIAGTSGLLAKNIQYF
- | TRBJ2-7 | - | TRBV11-2 | TGTGCCAGCGCGGACAGCCTGAGTCAGTACTTC | CASADSLSQYF
once | TRBJ2-2 | TRBD2 | TRBV9 | TGTGCCAGCAGCCAGACTAGCGGATCCATCACCGGGGAGCTGTTTTTT | CASSQTSGSITGELFF